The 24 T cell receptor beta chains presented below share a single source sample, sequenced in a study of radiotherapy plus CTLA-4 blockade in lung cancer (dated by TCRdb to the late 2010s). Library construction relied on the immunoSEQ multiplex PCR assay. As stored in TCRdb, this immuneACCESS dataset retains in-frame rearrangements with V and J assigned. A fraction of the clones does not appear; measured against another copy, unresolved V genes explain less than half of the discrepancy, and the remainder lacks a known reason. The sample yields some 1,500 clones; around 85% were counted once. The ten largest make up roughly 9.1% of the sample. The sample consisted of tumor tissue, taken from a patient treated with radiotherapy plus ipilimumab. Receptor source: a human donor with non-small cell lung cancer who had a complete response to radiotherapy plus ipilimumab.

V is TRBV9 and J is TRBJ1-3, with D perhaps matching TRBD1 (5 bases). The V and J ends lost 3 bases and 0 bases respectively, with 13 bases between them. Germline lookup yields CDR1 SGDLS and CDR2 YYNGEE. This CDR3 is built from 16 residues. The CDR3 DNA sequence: TGTGCCAGCAGCGCGATGGGGGTTACCTCTGGAAACACCATATATTTT. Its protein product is CASSAMGVTSGNTIYF.

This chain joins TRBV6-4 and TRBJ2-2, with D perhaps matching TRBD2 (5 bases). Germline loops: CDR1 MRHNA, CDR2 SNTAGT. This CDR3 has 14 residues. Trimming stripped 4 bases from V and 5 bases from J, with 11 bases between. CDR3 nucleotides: TGTGCCAGCAGTGCTAGCCCGGGAACCGGGGAGCTGTTTTTT. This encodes CASSASPGTGELFF.

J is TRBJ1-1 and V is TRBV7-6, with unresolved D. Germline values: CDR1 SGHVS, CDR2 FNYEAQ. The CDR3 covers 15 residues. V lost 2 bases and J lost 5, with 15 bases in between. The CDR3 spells CASSLSSLGETEAFF. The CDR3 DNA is TGTGCCAGCAGCTTAAGTTCCCTTGGGGAGACTGAAGCTTTCTTT. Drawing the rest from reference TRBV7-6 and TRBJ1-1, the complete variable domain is GAGVSQSPRYKVTKRGQDVALRCDPISGHVSLYWYRQALGQGPEFLTYFNYEAQQDKSGLPNDRFSAERPEGSISTLTIQRTEQRDSAMYRCASSLSSLGETEAFFGQGTRLTVV.

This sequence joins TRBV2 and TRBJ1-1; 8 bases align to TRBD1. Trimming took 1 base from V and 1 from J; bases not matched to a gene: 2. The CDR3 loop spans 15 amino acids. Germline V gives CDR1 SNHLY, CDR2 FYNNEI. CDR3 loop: CASSEGTGRNTEAFF. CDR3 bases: TGTGCCAGCAGTGAAGGGACAGGGAGGAACACTGAAGCTTTCTTT.

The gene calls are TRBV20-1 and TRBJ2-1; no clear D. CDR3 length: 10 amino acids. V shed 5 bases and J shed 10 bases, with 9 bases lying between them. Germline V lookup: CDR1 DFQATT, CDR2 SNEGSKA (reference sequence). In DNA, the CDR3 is TGCAGTGCTGTTGACCGAGAGCAGTTCTTC. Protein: CSAVDREQFF.

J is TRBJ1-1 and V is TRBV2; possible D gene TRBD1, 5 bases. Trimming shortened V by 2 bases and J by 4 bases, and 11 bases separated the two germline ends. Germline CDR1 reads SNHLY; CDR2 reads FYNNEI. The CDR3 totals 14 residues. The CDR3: CASSELGETTEAFF. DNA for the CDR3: TGTGCCAGCAGTGAATTAGGGGAAACCACTGAAGCTTTCTTT.

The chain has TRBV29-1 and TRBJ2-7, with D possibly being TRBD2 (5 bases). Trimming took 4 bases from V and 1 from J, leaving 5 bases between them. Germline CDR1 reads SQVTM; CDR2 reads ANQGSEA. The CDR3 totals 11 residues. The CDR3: CSVGESYEQYF. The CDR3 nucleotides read TGCAGCGTTGGGGAGTCCTACGAGCAGTACTTC.

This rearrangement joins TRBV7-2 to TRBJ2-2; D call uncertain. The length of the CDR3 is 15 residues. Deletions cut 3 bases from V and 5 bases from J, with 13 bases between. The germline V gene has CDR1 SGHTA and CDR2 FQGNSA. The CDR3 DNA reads TGTGCCAGCAGCTTGGTTGGGTACGGAACCGGGGAGCTGTTTTTT. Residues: CASSLVGYGTGELFF.

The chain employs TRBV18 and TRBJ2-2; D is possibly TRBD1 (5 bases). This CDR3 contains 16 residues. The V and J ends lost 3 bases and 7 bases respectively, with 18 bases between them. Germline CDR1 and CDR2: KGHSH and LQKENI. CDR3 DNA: TGTGCCAGCTCACCCAACGGGCAGGGTGTCAACGGGGAGCTGTTTTTT. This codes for CASSPNGQGVNGELFF. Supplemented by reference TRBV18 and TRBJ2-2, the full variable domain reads NAGVMQNPRHLVRRRGQEARLRCSPMKGHSHVYWYRQLPEEGLKFMVYLQKENIIDESGMPKERFSAEFPKEGPSILRIQQVVRGDSAAYFCASSPNGQGVNGELFFGEGSRLTVL.

CDR3 nucleotide sequence: TGTGCCAGCAGTGAAGGGGCGCGAAGGGGGCTCTCTGAAGCTTTCTTT. This translates into CASSEGARRGLSEAFF. The J gene is TRBJ1-1, the V gene TRBV6-1, with 7 bases lining up with TRBD1. Looked up from germline, CDR1 is MNHNS and CDR2 is SASEGT. The V segment lost 1 base and the J segment 6 bases; nucleotides outside the gene matches: 11. The CDR3 has 16 amino acids.

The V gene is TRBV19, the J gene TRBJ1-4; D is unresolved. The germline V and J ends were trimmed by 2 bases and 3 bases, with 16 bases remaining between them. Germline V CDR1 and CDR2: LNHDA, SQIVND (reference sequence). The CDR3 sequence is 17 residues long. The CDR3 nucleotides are TGTGCCAGTAGTATATCGGGCAGACGAGTGTCTAATGAAAAACTGTTTTTT. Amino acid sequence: CASSISGRRVSNEKLFF.

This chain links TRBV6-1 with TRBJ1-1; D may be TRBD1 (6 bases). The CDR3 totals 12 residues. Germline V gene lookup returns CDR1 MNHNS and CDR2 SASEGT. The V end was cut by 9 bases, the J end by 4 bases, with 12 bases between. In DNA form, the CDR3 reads TGTGCCAGTCAGACAGGAGTCACTGAAGCTTTCTTT. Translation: CASQTGVTEAFF.

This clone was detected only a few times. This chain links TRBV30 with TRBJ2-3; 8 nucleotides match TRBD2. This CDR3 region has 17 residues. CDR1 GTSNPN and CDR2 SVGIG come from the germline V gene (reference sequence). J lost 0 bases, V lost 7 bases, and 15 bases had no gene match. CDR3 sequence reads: CASLRAGGTPSTDTQYF. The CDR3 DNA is TGTGCCTCCCTTCGGGCGGGGGGAACCCCTAGCACAGATACGCAGTATTTT.

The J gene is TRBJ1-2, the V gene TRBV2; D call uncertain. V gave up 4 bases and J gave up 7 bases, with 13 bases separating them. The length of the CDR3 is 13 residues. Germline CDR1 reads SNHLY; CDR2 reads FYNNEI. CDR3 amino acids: CASSVSGSLGYTF. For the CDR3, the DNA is TGTGCCAGCAGTGTCTCAGGTTCTCTTGGCTACACCTTC. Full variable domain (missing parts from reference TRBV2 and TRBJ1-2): EPEVTQTPSHQVTQMGQEVILRCVPISNHLYFYWYRQILGQKVEFLVSFYNNEISEKSEIFDDQFSVERPDGSNFTLKIRSTKLEDSAMYFCASSVSGSLGYTFGSGTRLTVV.

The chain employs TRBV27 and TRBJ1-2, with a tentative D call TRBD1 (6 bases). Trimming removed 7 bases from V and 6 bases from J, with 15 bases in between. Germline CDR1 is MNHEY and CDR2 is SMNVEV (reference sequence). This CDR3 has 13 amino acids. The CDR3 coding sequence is TGTGCCAGCAAGGGTGGGGGCTGGGATGGCTACACCTTC. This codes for CASKGGGWDGYTF.

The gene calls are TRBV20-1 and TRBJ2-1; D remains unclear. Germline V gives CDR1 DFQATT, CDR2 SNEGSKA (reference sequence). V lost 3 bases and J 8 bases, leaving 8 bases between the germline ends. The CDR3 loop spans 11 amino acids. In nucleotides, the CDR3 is TGCAGTGCTAGGCCATCCGATGAGCAGTTCTTC. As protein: CSARPSDEQFF.

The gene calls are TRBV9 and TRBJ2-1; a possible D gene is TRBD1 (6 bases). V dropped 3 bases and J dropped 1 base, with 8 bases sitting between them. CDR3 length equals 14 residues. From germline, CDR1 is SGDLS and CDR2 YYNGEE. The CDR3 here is CASSGRGSYNEQFF. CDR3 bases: TGTGCCAGCAGCGGTAGGGGGTCCTACAATGAGCAGTTCTTC.

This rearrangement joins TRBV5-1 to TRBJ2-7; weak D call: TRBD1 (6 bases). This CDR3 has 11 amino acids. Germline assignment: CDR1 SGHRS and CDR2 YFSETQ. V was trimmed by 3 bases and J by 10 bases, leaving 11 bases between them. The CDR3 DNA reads TGCGCCAGCAGCTCGGGACAAGGCCAGTACTTC. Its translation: CASSSGQGQYF.

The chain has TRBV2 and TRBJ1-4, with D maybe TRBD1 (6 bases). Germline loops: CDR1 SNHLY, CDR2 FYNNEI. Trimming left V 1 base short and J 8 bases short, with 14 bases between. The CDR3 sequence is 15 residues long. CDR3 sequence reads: CASSEEAGAGEKLFF. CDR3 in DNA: TGTGCCAGCAGTGAAGAAGCGGGGGCCGGAGAAAAACTGTTTTTT.

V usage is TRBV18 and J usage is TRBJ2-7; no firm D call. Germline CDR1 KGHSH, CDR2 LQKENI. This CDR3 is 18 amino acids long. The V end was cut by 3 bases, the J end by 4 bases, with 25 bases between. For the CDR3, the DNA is TGTGCCAGCTCACCTCAGAAGGAAAGGTCAGGCCTAAATTACGAGCAGTACTTC. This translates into CASSPQKERSGLNYEQYF.

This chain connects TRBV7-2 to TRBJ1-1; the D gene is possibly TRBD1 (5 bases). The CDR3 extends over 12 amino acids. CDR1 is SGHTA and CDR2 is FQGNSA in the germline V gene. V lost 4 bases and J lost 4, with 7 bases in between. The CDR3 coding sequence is TGTGCCAGCAGCTCTACAGGCACTGAAGCTTTCTTT. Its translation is CASSSTGTEAFF. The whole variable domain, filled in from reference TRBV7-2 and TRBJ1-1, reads GAGVSQSPSNKVTEKGKDVELRCDPISGHTALYWYRQSLGQGLEFLIYFQGNSAPDKSGLPSDRFSAERTGGSVSTLTIQRTQQEDSAVYLCASSSTGTEAFFGQGTRLTVV.

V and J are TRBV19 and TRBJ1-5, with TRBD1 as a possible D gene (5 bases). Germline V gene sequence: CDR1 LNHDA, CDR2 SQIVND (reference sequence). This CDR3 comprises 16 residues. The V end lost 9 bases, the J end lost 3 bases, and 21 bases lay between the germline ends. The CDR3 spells CASSLGGDSFNQPQHF. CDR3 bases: TGTGCCAGCTCCCTCGGTGGGGACTCCTTCAATCAGCCCCAGCATTTT.

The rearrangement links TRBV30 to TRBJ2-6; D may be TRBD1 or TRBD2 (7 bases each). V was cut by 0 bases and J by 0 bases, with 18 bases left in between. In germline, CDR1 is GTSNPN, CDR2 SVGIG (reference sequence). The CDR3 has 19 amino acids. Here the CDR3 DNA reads TGTGCCTGGAGTGTACAGGGGCTAGCGGATTTCTCTGGGGCCAACGTCCTGACTTTC. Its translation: CAWSVQGLADFSGANVLTF.

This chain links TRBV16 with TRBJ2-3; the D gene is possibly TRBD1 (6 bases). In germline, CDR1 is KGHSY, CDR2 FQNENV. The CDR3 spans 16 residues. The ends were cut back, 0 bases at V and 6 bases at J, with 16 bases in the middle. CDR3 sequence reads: CASSQSMAGDEDTQYF. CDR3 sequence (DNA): TGTGCCAGCAGCCAATCGATGGCAGGGGATGAGGATACGCAGTATTTT.